The 6 T cell receptor beta chains below come from one sample, sequenced in a study of cytomegalovirus exposure and HLA in healthy donors (TCRdb year 2017). Library preparation was by the immunoSEQ multiplex PCR assay. For the multiplex PCR, a mixture combining 60 forward primers for TCR Vbeta segments and 13 reverse primers for TCR Jbeta segments was used. Here the immuneACCESS table is served through TCRdb, limited to in-frame sequences with V and J called. Missing clones are a known gap in these copies; in checked studies unresolved V genes cover under half, and the rest lacks a known reason. In this sample the table shows some 100,000 clones, 78% of which occur a single time. Jointly, the top ten make up approximately 4.2% of the sample. Source material: PBMCs. The receptors shown here come from a woman aged 40 to 50 in good health and CMV-seropositive.

The rearrangement uses TRBV7-9 and TRBJ2-1; tentative D call: TRBD2 (6 bases). Germline CDR1 reads SEHNR; CDR2 reads FQNEAQ (reference sequence). The CDR3 runs 13 residues. The germline V and J ends were trimmed by 5 bases and 6 bases, with 11 bases remaining between them. The CDR3 DNA reads as TGTGCCAGCAGCCCGGACTATGCCAATGAGCAGTTCTTC. As protein: CASSPDYANEQFF.

Here the CDR3 reads CASSFSGGPSYEQYF. The DNA of the CDR3 is TGTGCCAGCAGTTTTTCAGGGGGTCCTTCCTACGAGCAGTACTTC. The chain joins TRBV27 to TRBJ2-5; 7 bases are shared with TRBD1. The DNA end favors TRBJ2-7, so the J call may be wrong. The CDR3 extends over 15 amino acids. Germline CDR1 is MNHEY and CDR2 is SMNVEV (reference sequence).

This clone was seen once. In the same sample, other DNA sequences code for this CDR3. The chain uses TRBV4-3 and TRBJ2-4; 9 bases fit TRBD2. The J segment lost 1 base and the V segment lost 3 bases, leaving 16 bases of the junction unmatched. The CDR3 length is 20 residues. The germline gives CDR1 LGHNA, CDR2 YSLEER. The CDR3 coding sequence is TGCGCCAGCAGCCAGTTTCCGACCAGCGGGAGGAGTGGGGCCAAAAACATTCAGTACTTC. It encodes CASSQFPTSGRSGAKNIQYF.

This chain uses TRBV6-6 with TRBJ2-5; D call uncertain. The DNA end favors TRBJ2-7, so the J call may be wrong. The germline CDR1 and CDR2 sequences are MNHNY and SVGAGI (reference sequence). The CDR3 runs to 11 residues. CDR3 region: CASSYGREQYF. The CDR3 nucleotides are TGTGCCAGCAGTTACGGGCGCGAGCAGTACTTC.

The rearrangement joins TRBV6-1 to TRBJ2-5; 8 nucleotides align to TRBD1. J was trimmed by 5 bases and V by 2 bases; bases with no gene match: 1. Germline values: CDR1 MNHNS, CDR2 SASEGT. The CDR3 is 13 residues long. The CDR3 DNA follows: TGTGCCAGCAGTGAATACAGGGGGGAGACCCAGTACTTC. This sequence encodes CASSEYRGETQYF.

The rearrangement links TRBV18 to TRBJ1-2; maybe TRBD1 (6 bases). This CDR3 spans 14 amino acids. Germline CDR1 is KGHSH and CDR2 is LQKENI. V was trimmed by 0 bases and J by 1 base, leaving 6 bases between them. The CDR3 loop reads CASSPPGGNYGYTF. The CDR3 region has the DNA TGTGCCAGCTCACCACCAGGGGGTAACTATGGCTACACCTTC. Using reference TRBV18 and TRBJ1-2 for the parts outside the CDR3, the full variable domain is NAGVMQNPRHLVRRRGQEARLRCSPMKGHSHVYWYRQLPEEGLKFMVYLQKENIIDESGMPKERFSAEFPKEGPSILRIQQVVRGDSAAYFCASSPPGGNYGYTFGSGTRLTVV.